The source of this T cell receptor (beta chain) is a study of blood T cell repertoires in COVID-19 (TCRdb year 2020). Turning to the overall study: Collaborator samples came from the United States, Italy and Spain and covered acute and convalescent phases of COVID-19. The repertoires were released in a freely available public database intended as a resource for research on the immune response to SARS-CoV-2. The sample metadata nearly always contained a de-identified subject ID, COVID-19 status, age in years and sex. The dataset comprised deeply sampled blood TCRbeta repertoires from subjects exposed to, actively infected with, or recovered from COVID-19. Samples came from the ongoing ImmuneRACE study (first 160 participants) plus 1,254 subjects from 6 global collaborators. The material from the prospective study consisted of cDNA or gDNA derived from T cells, B-cell-depleted T cells, or PBMCs. Where available, HLA class I and class II types were obtained from metadata supplied by the sample provider rather than from assay-based typing.

Results the study describes overall, beyond this receptor: The quantity of clinical and demographic metadata differed by source and by participant and was supplied without curation.

The collaborating institutions used their own protocols to collect whole blood in K2EDTA tubes. Collaborator samples were shipped for TCRbeta analysis as frozen whole blood, isolated PBMCs, or DNA extracted from either sample type. A word on this clone: The specificity of this receptor is unknown. Base qualities were left out, and no much larger clone turns up one base away.

From a lookup of the germline V gene (reference sequence), CDR1 and CDR2 are SEHNR and FQNEAQ. Relative to germline, V is missing 4 bases and J is missing 6 bases, with 5 bases of the junction outside any gene match. The CDR3 measures 15 amino acids from cysteine to phenylalanine. Of all the DNA, just the CDR3 is kept, 45 bases in frame from base 1. TCRbeta CDR3 regions were amplified from genomic DNA by means of the immunoSEQ Assay, a bias-controlled multiplex PCR. The published analysis was carried out like this. The number of nucleated cells in each sample was estimated from the amplification of reference gene primers within the assay. To quantify the absolute abundance of each unique TCRbeta CDR3 rearrangement, sequence reads were collapsed and filtered. For each sample, productive Simpson clonality was calculated by taking the square root of Simpson's diversity index across productive rearrangements. This is the immuneACCESS table as TCRdb keeps it, with only in-frame sequences that have V and J called. A part of the clones is gone; compared with another copy, unresolved V genes explain less than half, and the rest is unexplained. D and trimming were read from the DNA, whereas the V and J calls and clone size are those reported in that table. This sample is represented by some 31,000 clones; 90% to 95% of them were singletons. More than 2% of the sample is held by the ten biggest clonotypes.

The receptor chain draws on TRBV7-9 and TRBJ1-5; the central 11 bases match TRBD1. The origin of this receptor is a man aged 50 to 59 with active COVID-19. Sequencing used peripheral blood. The DNA is as follows: TGTGCCAGCAGCTCCTCCGGGACAGGGGGTCAGCCCCAGCATTTT. Its translation is CASSSSGTGGQPQHF.